These 12 T cell receptor beta chains originate from one sample sequenced in a study of shared clonotypes between healthy human individuals. Clones were read by immunoSEQ multiplex PCR, and TCRdb kept only the in-frame ones, dropping some. The table includes 1.5 million to 2.5 million clones, about 95% detected once. CD45RO negativity and positive selection for CCR7 defined naive CD8 cells, a population that excluded terminally differentiated effector memory CD45RA+ cells. Source material: naive CD8+ T cells sorted from blood. These receptors were taken from a man aged 18 to 30 in good health.

The chain couples TRBV27 to TRBJ1-4, with D possibly TRBD1 on 6 matching bases. The CDR3 sequence is 15 residues long. Trimming took 3 bases from V and 3 from J, leaving 11 bases between them. Looked up from germline, CDR1 is MNHEY and CDR2 is SMNVEV (reference sequence). The chain's CDR3 is CASSLGGLPNEKLFF. CDR3 bases: TGTGCCAGCAGTTTGGGGGGGCTGCCTAATGAAAAACTGTTTTTT.

The chain has TRBV5-1 and TRBJ2-1, with D unresolved. The CDR3 extends over 12 amino acids. Trimming pared 3 bases from V and 9 bases from J, leaving 10 bases between. In germline, CDR1 is SGHRS, CDR2 YFSETQ. Here the CDR3 DNA reads TGCGCCAGCAGCTATGTAAGGAGTGAGCAGTTCTTC. Its translation: CASSYVRSEQFF.

This clone occurred once. The chain joins TRBV11-2 to TRBJ1-4; 7 bases align to TRBD1. Germline V CDR1 and CDR2: SGHAT, FQNNGV. V dropped 3 bases and J dropped 5; count of bases not matched to a gene: 9. The CDR3 is 16 amino acids. DNA for the CDR3: TGTGCCAGCAGCTTCACCCCGACAGGGTACAATGAAAAACTGTTTTTT. Translating it yields CASSFTPTGYNEKLFF.

The V and J genes are TRBV7-6 and TRBJ1-1, with D unresolved. Trimming shortened V by 1 base and J by 6 bases, and 12 bases separated the two germline ends. Germline values: CDR1 SGHVS, CDR2 FNYEAQ. The CDR3 has 14 residues. The CDR3 is CASSLVTGEAEAFF. Here the CDR3 DNA reads TGTGCCAGCAGCTTAGTAACTGGGGAGGCTGAAGCTTTCTTT.

V gene TRBV6-1 combines with J gene TRBJ2-2; D not resolved. V lost 6 bases, J lost 4 bases, and 9 bases lay in between. The germline gives CDR1 MNHNS, CDR2 SASEGT. This CDR3 comprises 13 residues. The chain's CDR3 is CASRTTVTGELFF. DNA of the CDR3: TGTGCCAGCAGGACGACGGTCACCGGGGAGCTGTTTTTT.

The chain recombines TRBV28 with TRBJ1-5; D unresolved. The CDR3 loop spans 18 amino acids. V was clipped by 6 bases and J by 1 base, with 22 bases between them. The germline CDR1 and CDR2 sequences are MDHEN and SYDVKM. CDR3 bases: TGTGCCAGCAGCCTAAGCCGCTCCGAATCCCTAAGCAATCAGCCCCAGCATTTT. This codes for CASSLSRSESLSNQPQHF.

This sequence joins TRBV5-8 and TRBJ2-3, with 9 bases matching TRBD1. V dropped 0 bases and J dropped 1; count of bases not matched to a gene: 3. This CDR3 is built from 16 residues. CDR1 is SGHTS and CDR2 is YDEGEE in the germline V gene. DNA for the CDR3: TGTGCCAGCAGCTTGGATAGGACAGGGGGCACAGATACGCAGTATTTT. This gives the protein CASSLDRTGGTDTQYF. The whole variable domain, filled in from reference TRBV5-8 and TRBJ2-3, reads EAGVTQSPTHLIKTRGQQATLRCSPISGHTSVYWYQQALGLGLQFLLWYDEGEERNRGNFPPRFSGRQFPNYSSELNVNALELEDSALYLCASSLDRTGGTDTQYFGPGTRLTVL.

V gene TRBV4-1 combines with J gene TRBJ2-1; a possible D gene is TRBD2 (6 bases). Germline V gene lookup returns CDR1 MGHRA and CDR2 YSYEKL. CDR3 length equals 17 residues. V lost 1 base, J lost 7 bases, and 20 bases lay in between. CDR3 sequence (DNA): TGCGCCAGCAGCCAAGGACCGGGCTCCCTTGGGGGGAATGAGCAGTTCTTC. It yields the protein CASSQGPGSLGGNEQFF.

The J gene is TRBJ2-1, the V gene TRBV11-2, with D perhaps matching TRBD1 or TRBD2 (5 bases each). V was clipped by 4 bases and J by 9 bases, with 22 bases between them. Germline values: CDR1 SGHAT, CDR2 FQNNGV. This CDR3 has 16 residues. This CDR3 is CASSSGPGPFTGEQFF. The CDR3 DNA sequence: TGTGCCAGCAGCTCGGGACCGGGACCTTTTACGGGTGAGCAGTTCTTC.

The chain is built from TRBV28 and TRBJ2-5; D not resolved. CDR1 and CDR2 from the germline V gene are MDHEN and SYDVKM. Trimming pared 3 bases from V and 5 bases from J, leaving 4 bases between. The CDR3 has 11 amino acids. The CDR3 DNA is TGTGCCAGCAGTTTTTTCGAGACCCAGTACTTC. Its translation is CASSFFETQYF.

Worth noting for this clone: The junction does not match germline at one end; this may be a read error. J is TRBJ2-1 and V is TRBV7-7; no clear D. The CDR3 loop spans 13 amino acids. Germline CDR1 SSHAT, CDR2 FNYEAQ (reference sequence). The CDR3, as DNA: TGTGCTAGCAGCTTAGAAGGCCCCAATGAGCAGTTCTTC. Its translation: CASSLEGPNEQFF.

This clone was detected once. The chain combines TRBV5-5 with TRBJ2-7; D gene uncertain. This CDR3 has 16 residues. Germline V gives CDR1 SGHKS, CDR2 YYEKEE (reference sequence). V was trimmed by 1 base and J by 6 bases, leaving 20 bases between them. The chain's CDR3 is CASSLMETLGPAEQYF. CDR3 nucleotides: TGTGCCAGCAGCTTGATGGAGACCCTCGGTCCCGCCGAGCAGTACTTC. Using reference TRBV5-5 and TRBJ2-7 for the parts outside the CDR3, the full variable domain is DAGVTQSPTHLIKTRGQQVTLRCSPISGHKSVSWYQQVLGQGPQFIFQYYEKEERGRGNFPDRFSARQFPNYSSELNVNALLLGDSALYLCASSLMETLGPAEQYFGPGTRLTVT.